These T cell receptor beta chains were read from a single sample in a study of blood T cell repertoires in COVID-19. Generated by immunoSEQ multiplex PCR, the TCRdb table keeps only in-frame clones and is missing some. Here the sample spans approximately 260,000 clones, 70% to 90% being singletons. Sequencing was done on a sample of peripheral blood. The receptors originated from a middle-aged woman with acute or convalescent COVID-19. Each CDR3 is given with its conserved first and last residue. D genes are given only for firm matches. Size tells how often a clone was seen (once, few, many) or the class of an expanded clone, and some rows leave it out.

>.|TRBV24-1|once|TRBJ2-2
CATRRENTGELFF
TGTGCCACCAGAAGAGAGAACACCGGGGAGCTGTTTTTT
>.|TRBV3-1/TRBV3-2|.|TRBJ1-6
CASSQFQRWGVGSPLHF
TGTGCCAGCAGCCAATTTCAGAGGTGGGGGGTAGGATCACCCCTCCACTTT
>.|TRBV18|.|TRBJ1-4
CASSPKSGLVDEKLFF
TGTGCCAGCTCACCAAAGTCGGGTTTAGTGGATGAAAAACTGTTTTTT
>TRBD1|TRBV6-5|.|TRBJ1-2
CASSPDRATNYGYTF
TGTGCCAGCAGTCCAGACAGGGCCACTAACTATGGCTACACCTTC
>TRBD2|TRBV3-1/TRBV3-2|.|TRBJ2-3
CASSQETSGVTDTQYF
TGTGCCAGCAGCCAAGAGACTAGCGGGGTGACTGATACGCAGTATTTT
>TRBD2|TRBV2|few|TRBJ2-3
CASAGLASDTQYF
TGTGCCAGCGCGGGACTAGCTTCGGATACGCAGTATTTT
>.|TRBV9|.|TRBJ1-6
CASSLRGRVNSPLHF
TGTGCCAGCAGCCTCCGGGGGAGGGTTAATTCACCCCTCCACTTT
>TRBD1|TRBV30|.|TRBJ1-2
CAWSPGQGLVVYGYTF
TGTGCCTGGAGTCCGGGACAGGGGTTAGTGGTCTATGGCTACACCTTC
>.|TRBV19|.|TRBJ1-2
CASSRGRELAAYGYTF
TGTGCCAGTAGCCGGGGTCGGGAGTTGGCAGCGTATGGCTACACCTTC
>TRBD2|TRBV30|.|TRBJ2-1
CALWRRGLAGALEQFF
TGTGCCTTATGGAGGCGAGGACTAGCGGGGGCCCTAGAGCAGTTCTTC
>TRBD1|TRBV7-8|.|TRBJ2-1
CASSSGQKDEQFF
TGTGCCAGCAGCTCGGGACAGAAGGATGAGCAGTTCTTC
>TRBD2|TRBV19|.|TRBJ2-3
CASSQRGTDTQYF
TGTGCCAGTAGTCAGCGGGGGACAGATACGCAGTATTTT
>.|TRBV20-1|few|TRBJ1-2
CSASSVVGLRGNYGYTF
TGCAGTGCTAGTTCGGTAGTTGGTTTAAGGGGAAACTATGGCTACACCTTC
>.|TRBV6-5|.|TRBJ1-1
CASSYSGQSLRTEAFF
TGTGCCAGCAGTTACTCAGGACAGAGCCTCCGCACTGAAGCTTTCTTT
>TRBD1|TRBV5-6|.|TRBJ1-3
CASSAGTGSAIYF
TGTGCCAGCAGCGCCGGGACAGGGTCCGCCATATATTTT
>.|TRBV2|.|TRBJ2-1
CASKGNEQFF
TGTGCCAGCAAGGGGAATGAGCAGTTCTTC
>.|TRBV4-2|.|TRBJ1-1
CASSPGVGGSRVNTEAFF
TGTGCCAGCAGCCCCGGGGTGGGGGGGTCCAGGGTGAACACTGAAGCTTTCTTT
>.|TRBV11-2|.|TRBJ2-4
CASTQPGAKNIQYF
TGTGCCAGCACCCAACCCGGAGCCAAAAACATTCAGTACTTC
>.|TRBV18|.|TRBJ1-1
CASSEHVVNTEAFF
TGTGCCAGCTCAGAACATGTCGTGAACACTGAAGCTTTCTTT
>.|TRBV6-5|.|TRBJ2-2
CASRRPENTGELFF
TGTGCCAGTCGCAGGCCGGAGAACACCGGGGAGCTGTTTTTT
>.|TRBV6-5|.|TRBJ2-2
CASRPGFAGELFF
TGTGCCAGCAGACCAGGTTTCGCCGGGGAGCTGTTTTTT
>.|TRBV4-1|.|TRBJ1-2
CASSQDSPHTFERTGYTF
TGCGCCAGCAGCCAAGATTCCCCCCACACTTTTGAGCGCACGGGCTACACCTTC
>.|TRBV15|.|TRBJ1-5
CATSPGQFQQPQHF
TGTGCCACCAGCCCCGGACAGTTCCAACAGCCCCAGCATTTT
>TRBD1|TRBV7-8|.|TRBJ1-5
CASSPRTGGSNQPQHF
TGTGCCAGCAGCCCGAGGACAGGGGGAAGCAATCAGCCCCAGCATTTT
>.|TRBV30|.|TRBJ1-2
CAWSVPGESYGYTF
TGTGCCTGGAGTGTACCCGGGGAGTCCTATGGCTACACCTTC
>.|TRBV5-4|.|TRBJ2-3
CASSLGGFRTDTQYF
TGTGCCAGCAGCTTGGGAGGTTTTAGGACAGATACGCAGTATTTT
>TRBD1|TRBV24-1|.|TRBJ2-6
CATSDTMEQGAAGANVLTF
TGTGCCACCAGTGATACCATGGAGCAGGGGGCTGCAGGGGCCAACGTCCTGACTTTC
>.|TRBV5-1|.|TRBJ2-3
CASSLEGGSTDTQYF
TGCGCCAGCAGCTTGGAGGGCGGGAGCACAGATACGCAGTATTTT
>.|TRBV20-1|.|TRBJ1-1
CSARANTEAFF
TGCAGTGCGAGGGCGAACACTGAAGCTTTCTTT
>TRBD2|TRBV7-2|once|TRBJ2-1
CASSFGAGVSSYNEQFF
TGTGCCAGCAGTTTCGGAGCGGGGGTGAGCTCCTACAATGAGCAGTTCTTC
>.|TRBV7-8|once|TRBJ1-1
CASSLGRDGGTEAFF
TGTGCCAGCAGCTTGGGCCGGGACGGAGGGACTGAAGCTTTCTTT
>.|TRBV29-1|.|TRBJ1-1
CSVRGQFMNTEAFF
TGCAGCGTTAGAGGACAGTTCATGAACACTGAAGCTTTCTTT
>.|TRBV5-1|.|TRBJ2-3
CASSPNTDTQYF
TGCGCCAGCAGCCCAAACACAGATACGCAGTATTTT
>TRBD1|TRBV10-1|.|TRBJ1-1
CASSAQTGGGTEAFF
TGCGCCAGCAGTGCCCAGACAGGGGGAGGCACTGAAGCTTTCTTT
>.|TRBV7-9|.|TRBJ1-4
CASSFAGPMGGKLFF
TGTGCCAGCAGCTTTGCGGGGCCGATGGGGGGTAAACTGTTTTTT
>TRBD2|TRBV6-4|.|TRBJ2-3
CASSDSSSAGGADTQYF
TGTGCCAGCAGTGACTCGAGTTCAGCGGGGGGGGCAGATACGCAGTATTTT
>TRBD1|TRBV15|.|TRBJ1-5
CATSRGTGSQPQHF
TGTGCCACCAGCAGAGGGACAGGGAGTCAGCCCCAGCATTTT
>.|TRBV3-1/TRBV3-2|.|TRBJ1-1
CASSRAGIHWAMNTEAFF
TGTGCCAGCAGCCGAGCCGGGATCCACTGGGCGATGAACACTGAAGCTTTCTTT
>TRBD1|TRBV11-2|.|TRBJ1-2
CASSPDRANYGYTF
TGTGCCAGCAGCCCCGACAGGGCTAACTATGGCTACACCTTC
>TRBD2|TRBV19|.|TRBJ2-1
CASSIRLAGGPRLNEQFF
TGTGCCAGTAGTATAAGGCTAGCGGGGGGCCCTAGACTAAATGAGCAGTTCTTC
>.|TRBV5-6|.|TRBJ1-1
CAGSVGGTEAFF
TGTGCCGGCTCAGTAGGCGGCACTGAAGCTTTCTTT
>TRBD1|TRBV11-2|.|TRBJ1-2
CASSTYRQGIYGYTF
TGTGCCAGCAGCACCTACCGACAGGGGATCTATGGCTACACCTTC